Given below is one T cell receptor (beta chain) in context. The data were taken from a study of cytomegalovirus exposure and HLA in healthy donors. The PCR had 60 Vbeta and 13 Jbeta primers. Clones were sequenced by immunoSEQ multiplex PCR, and TCRdb holds only the in-frame ones, with some missing. The data include 200,000 to 250,000 clones; the top ten clones carry approximately 0.98%. Trimming took off 4 bases at V and 7 bases at J, with 14 bases between the two ends. The CDR3 runs to 13 residues. In germline, CDR1 is SGDLS, CDR2 YYNGEE. Sequencing used PBMCs. This TCR was recovered from a woman between 25 and 40 years old in good health and CMV-seropositive. J is TRBJ1-1 and V is TRBV9; tentative D call: TRBD1 (6 bases). CDR3 coding DNA: TGTGCCAGCAGCCTCAGAGGGGGGGTTGAAGCTTTCTTT. It is translated as CASSLRGGVEAFF.